This T cell receptor (beta chain) was identified during a study of cytomegalovirus exposure and HLA in healthy donors. Findings of the study overall: In a later analysis, a genetic analysis reported fewer productive-TCR N-insertions in an Asian-associated ancestry cluster than the cohort average. Both high specificity and high sensitivity reportedly marked the classifier's diagnosis of cytomegalovirus status. Cytomegalovirus-associated TCR beta chains were listed, numbering some 150. Researchers reported in a later analysis that a missense DCLRE1C variant was tied to TCR beta V- and J-gene trimming.

The V gene's germline CDR1 is SQVTM and CDR2 ANQGSEA. Germline trimming cut 6 bases from V and 12 bases from J; bases unmatched to any gene: 7. The CDR3 has 11 amino acids. The PCR was carried out with 60 Vbeta primers and 13 Jbeta primers. Some clones are missing from TCRdb's copy, which holds only in-frame ones; the method was immunoSEQ multiplex PCR. The table includes 150,000 to 200,000 clones, 80% to 85% detected once. On this clone: Antigen: not known.

The receptor comes from a woman aged 18 to 35 in good health and CMV-seropositive. The rearrangement uses TRBV29-1 and TRBJ2-1; 8 bases match TRBD2. Sample: PBMCs. CDR3 in amino acids: CSVPAGVRQFF. CDR3 DNA: TGCAGCGTCCCAGCGGGGGTGCGGCAGTTCTTC.